This TCR beta chain was sequenced for a study of cytomegalovirus exposure and HLA in healthy donors. The wider study: Most donors, approximately 82% of 398 genotyped, fell in the Caucasian-associated ancestry cluster.

The CDR3 extends over 13 amino acids. Germline V gives CDR1 SGHTA, CDR2 FQGTGA. The V gene lost 5 bases and the J gene lost 8 bases, with 10 bases spanning the gap. The study ran its PCR with 60 Vbeta and 13 Jbeta primers. Profiling relied on immunoSEQ multiplex PCR, and the TCRdb table lists in-frame clones only, not all of them. The profile shows 200,000 to 250,000 clones, roughly 81% of them singletons. This clone was observed a handful of times. This chain connects TRBV7-3 to TRBJ1-6; tentative D call: TRBD1 (6 bases). This clonotype was obtained from a girl aged 2-9 years in good health and CMV-seronegative. The sample taken for sequencing was PBMCs. The CDR3 DNA is TGTGCCAGCAGCCAGGGGTTGGATTCACCCCTCCACTTT. Translated, it gives CASSQGLDSPLHF. The full variable domain, its missing parts supplied by reference TRBV7-3 and TRBJ1-6, is GAGVSQTPSNKVTEKGKYVELRCDPISGHTALYWYRQSLGQGPEFLIYFQGTGAADDSGLPNDRFFAVRPEGSVSTLKIQRTERGDSAVYLCASSQGLDSPLHFGNGTRLTVT.